This T cell receptor beta chain was sequenced for a study of CD8 T cells in ankylosing spondylitis (dated by TCRdb to 2016 to 2017). The study in broad terms: The study set out to find disease-linked TCR variants by profiling T cell receptor beta repertoires in ankylosing spondylitis patients and healthy donors. The full study cohort comprised around 25 ankylosing spondylitis patients and 110 or so healthy donors. Peripheral blood samples were taken, and synovial fluid was additionally collected from ankylosing spondylitis patients. Summary of the overall study and its limitations: In peripheral blood, the disease-linked clones were found at relatively low frequencies and had a CD8+ phenotype. Significant enrichment of the disease-linked clones was reported in matched synovial fluid samples from ankylosing spondylitis patients. Some motif variants had previously been reported in the synovial fluid and blood of reactive arthritis patients, which suggests shared mechanisms of disease initiation. Blood from ankylosing spondylitis patients appeared to be characterized by a TCR beta motif composed of under 10 highly homologous amino acid variants.

From the cysteine up to the phenylalanine, the CDR3 has a length of 16 residues. The sequence is cut down to CDR3 DNA, 48 bases in frame from base 1. Trimming accounts for 4 bases at V and 3 bases at J, while the number of junction bases matched to no gene is 7. CDR1 and CDR2, per the germline V gene, are SNHLY and FYNNEI. In the case of this clonotype: Its target antigen remains unknown. No base qualities exist here, and no much larger clone lies one base off it.

The instrument given in TCRdb is Illumina HiSeq 2500. Quantitative 5'-RACE with molecular barcodes was the method used to prepare the TCR beta libraries. The published analysis was carried out like this. A new computational method, built on a probabilistic model of VDJ rearrangement, was used to identify disease-linked TCR variants. The public reads were run again by TCRdb, first through fastp at Q25 and then through MiXCR, and only productive beta chains were kept. Duplicate CDR3 protein sequences are folded into a single record with the most common DNA and genes. These V and J calls originate from TCRdb's pipeline instead of the authors' own analysis. Counted in this sample were about 130,000 distinct CDR3 sequences; about a sixth of them appeared once. The ten most abundant clones make up around a third of the sample.

The TCR was taken from a male donor with ankylosing spondylitis. Sequenced: blood, either unsorted or a sorted T cell fraction (not recorded which). The rearrangement combines TRBV2 with TRBJ2-3; 10 bases in between match TRBD2. CDR3 region: CASSVAGGGLTDTQYF. The DNA sequence follows: TGTGCCAGCAGTGTAGCGGGAGGCGGGCTGACAGATACGCAGTATTTT.